This T cell receptor (beta chain) was documented in a study of cytomegalovirus exposure and HLA in healthy donors. This CDR3 spans 15 amino acids. CDR1 is SGHVT, CDR2 SQSDAQ, per germline. V lost 3 bases, J lost 5 bases, and 13 bases lay in between. 13 Jbeta primers and 60 Vbeta primers were used for the PCR. TCRdb keeps only in-frame clones here, not all; method: immunoSEQ multiplex PCR. Of about 180,000 clones in the sample, around 80% were seen once. This clone was seen a single time. The chain couples TRBV7-4 to TRBJ1-4; D uncertain. The sample consisted of PBMCs. This TCR derives from a man between 18 and 35 years old in good health and CMV-seronegative. The DNA for the CDR3 is TGTGCCAGCAGCTTGGCCGGGGTCCGAAATGAAAAACTGTTTTTT. It translates to CASSLAGVRNEKLFF.